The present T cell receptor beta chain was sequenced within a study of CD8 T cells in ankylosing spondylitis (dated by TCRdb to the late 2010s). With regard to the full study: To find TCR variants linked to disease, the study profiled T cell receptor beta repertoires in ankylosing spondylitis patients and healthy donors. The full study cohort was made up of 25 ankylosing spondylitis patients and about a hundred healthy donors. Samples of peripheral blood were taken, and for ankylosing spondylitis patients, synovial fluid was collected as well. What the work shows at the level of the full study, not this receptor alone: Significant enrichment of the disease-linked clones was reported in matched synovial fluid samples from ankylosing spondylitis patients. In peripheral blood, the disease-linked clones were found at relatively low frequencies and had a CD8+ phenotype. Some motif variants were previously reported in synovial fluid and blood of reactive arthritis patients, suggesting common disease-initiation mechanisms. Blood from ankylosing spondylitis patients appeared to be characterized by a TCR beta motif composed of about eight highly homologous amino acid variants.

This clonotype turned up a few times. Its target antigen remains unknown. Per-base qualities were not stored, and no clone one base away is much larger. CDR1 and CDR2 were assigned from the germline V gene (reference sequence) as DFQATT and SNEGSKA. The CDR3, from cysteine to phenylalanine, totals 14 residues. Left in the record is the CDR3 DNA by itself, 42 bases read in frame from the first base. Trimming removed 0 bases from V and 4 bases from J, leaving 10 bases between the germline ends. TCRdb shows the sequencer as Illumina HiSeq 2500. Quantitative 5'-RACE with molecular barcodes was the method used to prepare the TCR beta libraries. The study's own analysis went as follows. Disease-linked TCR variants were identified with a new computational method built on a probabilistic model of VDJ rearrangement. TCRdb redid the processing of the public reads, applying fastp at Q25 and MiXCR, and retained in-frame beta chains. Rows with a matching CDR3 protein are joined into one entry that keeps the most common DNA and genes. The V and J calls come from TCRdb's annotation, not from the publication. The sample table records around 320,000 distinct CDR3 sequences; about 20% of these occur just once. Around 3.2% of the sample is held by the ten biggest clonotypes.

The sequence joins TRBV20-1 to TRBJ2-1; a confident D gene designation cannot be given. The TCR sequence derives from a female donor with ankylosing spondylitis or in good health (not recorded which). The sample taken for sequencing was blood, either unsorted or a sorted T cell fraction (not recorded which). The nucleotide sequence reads TGCAGTGCTAGAGAAGCATTTTATTACAATGAGCAGTTCTTC. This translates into CSAREAFYYNEQFF.